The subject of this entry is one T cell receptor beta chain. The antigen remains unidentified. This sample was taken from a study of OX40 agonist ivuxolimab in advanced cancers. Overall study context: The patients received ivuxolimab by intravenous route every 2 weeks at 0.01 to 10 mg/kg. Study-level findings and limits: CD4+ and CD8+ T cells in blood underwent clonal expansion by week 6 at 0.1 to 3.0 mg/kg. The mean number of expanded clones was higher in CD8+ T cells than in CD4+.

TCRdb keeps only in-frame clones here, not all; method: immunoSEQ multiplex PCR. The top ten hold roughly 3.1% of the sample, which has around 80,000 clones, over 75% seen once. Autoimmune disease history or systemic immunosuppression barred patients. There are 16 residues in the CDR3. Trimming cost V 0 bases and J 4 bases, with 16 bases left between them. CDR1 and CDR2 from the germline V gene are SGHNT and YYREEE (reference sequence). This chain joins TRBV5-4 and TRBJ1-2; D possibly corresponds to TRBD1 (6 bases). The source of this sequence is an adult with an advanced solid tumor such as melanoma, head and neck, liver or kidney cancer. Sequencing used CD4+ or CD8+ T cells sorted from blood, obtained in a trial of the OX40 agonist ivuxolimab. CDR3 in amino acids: CASSLESWGAVYGYTF. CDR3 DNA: TGTGCCAGCAGCTTGGAGTCGTGGGGGGCTGTCTATGGCTACACCTTC.